This TCR beta chain comes out of a study of T cells after yellow fever vaccination. TCRdb ran MiXCR on the 5' RACE reads and lists one entry per CDR3 protein. The sample yields some 170,000 distinct CDR3 sequences, about a tenth seen once. The CDR3 runs 13 residues. Germline lookup yields CDR1 SGHRS and CDR2 YFSETQ. Trimming at V came to 3 bases and at J to 2 bases, leaving 0 bases not matched to a gene. The receptor was isolated from a man in his late teens or twenties who received the YFV17D yellow fever vaccine. The J gene is TRBJ2-5, the V gene TRBV5-1, with 8 bases identical to TRBD1. The sequencing here drew on CD8+ T cells sorted from PBMCs, taken 45 days after the yellow fever booster vaccination. In nucleotides, the CDR3 is TGCGCCAGCAGCTACAGGGGGCAAGAGACCCAGTACTTC. Amino acid sequence: CASSYRGQETQYF.